This TCR beta chain was identified in a study of blood T cell repertoires in COVID-19. Study as a whole: PBMCs, B-cell-depleted T cells, or T cells were the source of the cDNA or gDNA that made up the material.

As handled by the study authors: Reference gene primer amplification gave estimated nucleated cell counts. TCRdb keeps only in-frame clones here, not all; method: immunoSEQ multiplex PCR. That table furnishes V, J and clone size, whereas the DNA furnished D and trimming. This sample carries under 300,000 clones, 87% of them seen once, and the ten largest clones take just under 6.5%. Living in about two dozen US areas, the participants were between about 18 and 95 years of age. Participant-given clinical history determined each cohort assignment. This CDR3 contains 14 residues. Germline V gives CDR1 SGHNT, CDR2 YENEEA. Trimming took 5 bases from V and 1 from J; bases not matched to a gene: 3.

The chain has TRBV11-3 and TRBJ1-1, with TRBD1 identical over 8 bases. The receptor was isolated from a woman in her 30s with acute COVID-19. Sequencing used PBMCs or T cells enriched from blood (not recorded which). The CDR3, as DNA: TGTGCCAGCAGCCCCCAGGGGGCGAACACTGAAGCTTTCTTT. Amino acids: CASSPQGANTEAFF.